The 17 T cell receptor beta chains in this list originate from one sample, sequenced in a study of blood T cell repertoires in COVID-19. Clones were sequenced by immunoSEQ multiplex PCR, and TCRdb holds only the in-frame ones, with some missing. The sample contains about 20,000 clones, roughly 93% of which appear only once. Sequencing input: peripheral blood. The receptors stem from a woman in her forties or fifties with active COVID-19.

The J gene is TRBJ1-2, the V gene TRBV30; D is unclear. Per germline, CDR1 GTSNPN and CDR2 SVGIG (reference sequence). CDR3 size: 14 residues. Trimming stripped 2 bases from V and 7 bases from J, with 17 bases between. In DNA form, the CDR3 reads TGTGCCTGGAGTCGAGGGTCGGCAGTCATTGGCTACACCTTC. Amino acids: CAWSRGSAVIGYTF.

This chain joins TRBV7-3 and TRBJ2-3; D is undetermined. Germline-derived CDR1 and CDR2 are SGHTA and FQGTGA. Deletions cut 2 bases from V and 0 bases from J, with 6 bases between. This CDR3 contains 14 residues. CDR3 sequence (DNA): TGTGCCAGCAGCTTAGACGGGAGCACAGATACGCAGTATTTT. Translation: CASSLDGSTDTQYF.

This chain connects TRBV2 to TRBJ2-7; 7 bases fit TRBD1. V gave up 6 bases and J gave up 1 base; unmatched junction bases: 6. The CDR3 covers 14 residues. In germline, CDR1 is SNHLY, CDR2 FYNNEI. The CDR3, as DNA: TGTGCCAGCAGAGGGGGACAGTATTCCTACGAGCAGTACTTC. It yields the protein CASRGGQYSYEQYF.

This clone was seen only once. The chain is built from TRBV9 and TRBJ2-1; 9 positions match TRBD2. Germline V gives CDR1 SGDLS, CDR2 YYNGEE. The J segment lost 8 bases and the V segment lost 0 bases, leaving 9 bases of the junction unmatched. The CDR3 spans 16 residues. CDR3 sequence (DNA): TGTGCCAGCAGCGTAGGGGGGACTAGCCCCATTCATGAGCAGTTCTTC. Its translation: CASSVGGTSPIHEQFF.

Notes on this clone: This CDR3 is also generated by other DNA sequences in the sample. J is TRBJ1-2 and V is TRBV3-1 (or the pseudogene TRBV3-2), with 7 bases lining up with TRBD1. V trimming: 6 bases; J trimming: 2 bases; junction bases outside the gene matches: 3. The CDR3 covers 13 residues. Germline V CDR1 and CDR2: LGHDT, YNNKEL (reference sequence). CDR3 bases: TGTGCCAGCAGTCCGACAGGGAACTATGGCTACACCTTC. This gives the protein CASSPTGNYGYTF.

The V and J genes are TRBV5-1 and TRBJ2-1, with 9 nucleotides matching TRBD2. This CDR3 has 15 residues. The V segment lost 1 base and the J segment 7 bases; nucleotides outside the gene matches: 6. Germline CDR1 and CDR2: SGHRS and YFSETQ. CDR3: CASSLRAGGLNEQFF. The CDR3 DNA is TGCGCCAGCAGCTTGAGGGCGGGAGGGTTAAATGAGCAGTTCTTC.

The CDR3 is CASRDPGQGSDTQYF. CDR3 DNA: TGTGCCAGCAGAGACCCGGGACAGGGTTCAGATACGCAGTATTTT. This chain links TRBV28 with TRBJ2-3; 9 positions agree with TRBD1. This CDR3 region has 15 residues. The germline V gene has CDR1 MDHEN and CDR2 SYDVKM. Germline trimming cut 6 bases from V and 4 bases from J; bases unmatched to any gene: 8.

The chain carries TRBV19 and TRBJ2-5; a possible D gene is TRBD1 (5 bases). Germline V gene sequence: CDR1 LNHDA, CDR2 SQIVND (reference sequence). The CDR3 extends over 16 amino acids. Trimming shortened V by 5 bases and J by 5 bases, and 21 bases separated the two germline ends. CDR3 amino acids: CASSETLRGSRETQYF. The CDR3 DNA reads as TGTGCCAGTAGTGAGACCCTTAGGGGTAGTAGGGAGACCCAGTACTTC.

J is TRBJ2-7 and V is TRBV5-4, with 10 bases matching TRBD2. V shed 4 bases, J shed 2 bases, and the junction held 6 bases outside the gene matches. From germline, CDR1 is SGHNT and CDR2 YYREEE (reference sequence). The CDR3 loop spans 15 amino acids. CDR3 DNA sequence: TGTGCCAGCAGCGATCCTAGCGGGAGTACCTACGAGCAGTACTTC. Its translation is CASSDPSGSTYEQYF. Combining the CDR3 with reference TRBV5-4 and TRBJ2-7 gives the whole variable domain ETGVTQSPTHLIKTRGQQVTLRCSSQSGHNTVSWYQQALGQGPQFIFQYYREEENGRGNFPPRFSGLQFPNYSSELNVNALELDDSALYLCASSDPSGSTYEQYFGPGTRLTVT.

This chain joins TRBV9 and TRBJ2-3; 9 bases are shared with TRBD1. Germline loops: CDR1 SGDLS, CDR2 YYNGEE. Trimming at V came to 4 bases and at J to 4 bases, leaving 7 bases not matched to a gene. There are 15 residues in the CDR3. CDR3 amino acids: CASSLQGQGSDTQYF. CDR3 bases: TGTGCCAGCAGCCTTCAGGGACAGGGCTCAGATACGCAGTATTTT.

The chain has TRBV18 and TRBJ1-3, with 7 nucleotides matching TRBD1. Germline lookup yields CDR1 KGHSH and CDR2 LQKENI. CDR3 length equals 14 residues. V lost 5 bases and J lost 2; bases outside the gene matches: 3. DNA of the CDR3: TGTGCCAGCTCAGATGGGACAGCTGGAAACACCATATATTTT. It encodes CASSDGTAGNTIYF.

The chain is built from TRBV5-4 and TRBJ2-7, with TRBD2 identical over 8 bases. Germline CDR1 is SGHNT and CDR2 is YYREEE (reference sequence). The junction had 7 bases not matched to a gene; V was cut back by 0 bases and J by 2 bases. There are 16 residues in the CDR3. The DNA of the CDR3 is TGTGCCAGCAGCTTGGATGGGTGGCGGGGGGCCTACGAGCAGTACTTC. Residues: CASSLDGWRGAYEQYF.

The CDR3 here is CASGLGGDLSTMSKFF. Here the CDR3 DNA reads TGTGCTAGTGGTTTGGGGGGGGATCTTTCTACAATGAGTAAGTTCTTC. V gene TRBV12-5 combines with J gene TRBJ2-1; D may be TRBD2 (6 bases). CDR1 and CDR2 (germline): LGHNT, FRNRAP. Trimming removed 1 base at V and 14 bases at J, with 24 bases between. This CDR3 is built from 16 residues. The variable domain in full, with the rest retrieved from reference TRBV12-5 and TRBJ2-1, is DARVTQTPRHKVTEMGQEVTMRCQPILGHNTVFWYRQTMMQGLELLAYFRNRAPLDDSGMPKDRFSAEMPDATLATLKIQPSEPRDSAVYFCASGLGGDLSTMSKFFGPGTRLTVL.

V is TRBV4-2 and J is TRBJ2-1; TRBD1 is a possible D gene (6 bases). The V end lost 1 base, the J end lost 8 bases, and 12 bases lay between the germline ends. The CDR3 has 14 residues. Germline values: CDR1 LGHNA, CDR2 YNFKEQ. The DNA of the CDR3 is TGTGCCAGCAGCCAAGGGAGCAGGGGAGATGAGCAGTTCTTC. Protein: CASSQGSRGDEQFF.

The genes are TRBV5-1 and TRBJ1-6; 9 positions match TRBD1. Germline V gene sequence: CDR1 SGHRS, CDR2 YFSETQ. V trimming: 4 bases; J trimming: 7 bases; junction bases outside the gene matches: 6. This CDR3 has 15 residues. CDR3 DNA sequence: TGCGCCAGCAGCCCAGGACAGGGGAACAATTCACCCCTCCACTTT. Residues: CASSPGQGNNSPLHF.

The V and J genes are TRBV2 and TRBJ1-6; tentatively, D is TRBD1 (6 bases). Germline lookup yields CDR1 SNHLY and CDR2 FYNNEI. This CDR3 has 18 amino acids. V was clipped by 7 bases and J by 7 bases, with 26 bases between them. CDR3 protein: CASTVLAGASPKNSPLHF. The CDR3 DNA reads as TGTGCCAGCACAGTCCTCGCGGGGGCCTCTCCCAAAAATTCACCCCTCCACTTT.

V gene TRBV9 combines with J gene TRBJ1-1, with 11 bases that match TRBD1. The CDR3 is 14 residues long. CDR1 is SGDLS and CDR2 is YYNGEE in the germline V gene. V gave up 3 bases and J gave up 4 bases; unmatched junction bases: 2. CDR3 coding DNA: TGTGCCAGCAGCGCCGGGACAGGGGGCACTGAAGCTTTCTTT. It is translated as CASSAGTGGTEAFF.